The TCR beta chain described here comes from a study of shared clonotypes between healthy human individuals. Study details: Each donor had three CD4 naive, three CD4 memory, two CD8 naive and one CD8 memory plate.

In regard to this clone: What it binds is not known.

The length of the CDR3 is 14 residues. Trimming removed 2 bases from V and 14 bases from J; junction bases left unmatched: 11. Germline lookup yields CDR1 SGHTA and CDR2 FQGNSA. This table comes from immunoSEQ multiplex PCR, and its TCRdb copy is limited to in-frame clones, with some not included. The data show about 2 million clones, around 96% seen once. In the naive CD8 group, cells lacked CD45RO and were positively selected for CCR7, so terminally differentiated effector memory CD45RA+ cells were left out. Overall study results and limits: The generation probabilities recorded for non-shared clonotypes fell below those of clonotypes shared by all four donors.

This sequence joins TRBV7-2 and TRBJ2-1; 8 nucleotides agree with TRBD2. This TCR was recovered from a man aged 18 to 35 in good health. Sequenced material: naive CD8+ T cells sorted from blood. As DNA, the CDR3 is TGTGCCAGCAGCTTACTACTAGCGGATCTCCCCGAGTTCTTC. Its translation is CASSLLLADLPEFF.